This T cell receptor beta chain was captured in a study of blood T cell repertoires in COVID-19. Overall study context: Samples representing acute and convalescent COVID-19 were sourced from the United States, Italy and Spain.

Assay used: immunoSEQ multiplex PCR; TCRdb lists only in-frame clones, some missing. The top ten clones hold 21% of a sample with around 70,000 clones, around 74% of them seen once. The V gene's germline CDR1 is ENHRY and CDR2 SYGVKD. Trimming at V came to 3 bases and at J to 4 bases, leaving 6 bases not matched to a gene. The CDR3 is 15 amino acids. A word on this clone: The same CDR3 is also encoded by other DNA sequences in this sample.

The sequencing input was peripheral blood. This chain joins TRBV10-3 and TRBJ2-1, with 7 bases lining up with TRBD2. This TCR derives from a man between 70 and 80 years old with acute or convalescent COVID-19. The CDR3, as DNA: TGTGCCATCAGTGAATTCAGCGGGAATTACAATGAGCAGTTCTTC. It is translated as CAISEFSGNYNEQFF.